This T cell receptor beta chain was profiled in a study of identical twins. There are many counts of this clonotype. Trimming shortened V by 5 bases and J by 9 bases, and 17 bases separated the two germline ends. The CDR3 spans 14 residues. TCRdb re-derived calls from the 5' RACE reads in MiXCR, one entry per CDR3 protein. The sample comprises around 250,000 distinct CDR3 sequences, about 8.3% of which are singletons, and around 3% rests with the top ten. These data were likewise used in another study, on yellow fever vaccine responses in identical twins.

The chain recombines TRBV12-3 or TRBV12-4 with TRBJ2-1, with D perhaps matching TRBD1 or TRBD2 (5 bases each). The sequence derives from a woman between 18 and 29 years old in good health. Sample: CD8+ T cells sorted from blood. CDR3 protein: CASSPGVNGAEQFF. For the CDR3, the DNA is TGTGCCAGCAGTCCCGGAGTAAACGGGGCTGAGCAGTTCTTC.